This entry lists 14 T cell receptor beta chains sequenced from one sample in a study of shared clonotypes between healthy human individuals. This table comes from immunoSEQ multiplex PCR, and its TCRdb copy is limited to in-frame clones, with some not included. The profile shows millions of clones, roughly 94% of them singletons. Material for sequencing was naive CD4+ T cells sorted from blood. As to subset: CD45RA+ positively selected. Receptors were obtained from a young man in good health.

The chain uses TRBV5-1 and TRBJ2-5; 8 bases agree with TRBD1. The CDR3 is made up of 15 amino acids. Germline values: CDR1 SGHRS, CDR2 YFSETQ. V was clipped by 4 bases and J by 1 base; unmatched bases: 6. CDR3 DNA sequence: TGCGCCAGCAGCCTGACAGGGGTCCTCCAAGAGACCCAGTACTTC. Amino acid sequence: CASSLTGVLQETQYF.

CDR3 sequence: CASSLKTGLRDWNEQYF. The CDR3 DNA reads as TGTGCCAGCAGTCTTAAGACGGGGTTGCGGGATTGGAACGAGCAGTACTTC. The chain carries TRBV2 and TRBJ2-7; D is perhaps TRBD2 (6 bases). The CDR3 is 17 amino acids. The V gene's germline CDR1 is SNHLY and CDR2 FYNNEI. V lost 5 bases and J lost 5, with 25 bases in between.

The chain links TRBV27 to TRBJ2-7; weak D call: TRBD1 (5 bases). CDR3 length equals 14 residues. Trimming shortened V by 3 bases and J by 2 bases, and 11 bases separated the two germline ends. Germline-derived CDR1 and CDR2 are MNHEY and SMNVEV (reference sequence). The CDR3 DNA is TGTGCCAGCAGTTTGGGGCGGTTTGCCTACGAGCAGTACTTC. Translating gives CASSLGRFAYEQYF.

This chain joins TRBV2 and TRBJ2-5; 8 bases match TRBD2. The V segment lost 0 bases and the J segment 5 bases; nucleotides outside the gene matches: 11. CDR1 and CDR2 (germline): SNHLY, FYNNEI. This CDR3 contains 17 residues. DNA of the CDR3: TGTGCCAGCAGTGAAGCGCGTGGTGGTAGCGGGGTGGAGACCCAGTACTTC. As protein: CASSEARGGSGVETQYF. The full variable domain, in which reference TRBV2 and TRBJ2-5 provide the parts outside the CDR3, is EPEVTQTPSHQVTQMGQEVILRCVPISNHLYFYWYRQILGQKVEFLVSFYNNEISEKSEIFDDQFSVERPDGSNFTLKIRSTKLEDSAMYFCASSEARGGSGVETQYFGPGTRLLVL.

The chain couples TRBV30 to TRBJ1-4, with TRBD1 as a possible D gene (6 bases). CDR3 length equals 13 residues. Per the germline V gene, CDR1 is GTSNPN and CDR2 is SVGIG (reference sequence). V lost 4 bases and J lost 8, with 14 bases in between. The CDR3 sequence: CAWNKGVGEKLFF. As DNA, the CDR3 is TGTGCCTGGAATAAGGGGGTCGGAGAAAAACTGTTTTTT.

The rearrangement uses TRBV30 and TRBJ2-7; tentatively, D is TRBD2 (6 bases). Germline V gene lookup returns CDR1 GTSNPN and CDR2 SVGIG (reference sequence). The V end was cut by 2 bases, the J end by 2 bases, with 13 bases between. CDR3 size: 14 residues. The CDR3 DNA follows: TGTGCCTGGAGTCAGGTGGGGGGACCCTACGAGCAGTACTTC. Translated: CAWSQVGGPYEQYF.

J is TRBJ2-7 and V is TRBV11-3; D is unclear. Germline lookup yields CDR1 SGHNT and CDR2 YENEEA. CDR3 size: 15 residues. With 4 bases removed from V and 1 base from J, the gap between germline ends came to 14 bases. The CDR3 nucleotides are TGTGCCAGCAGCTGCCAAGGGATTGGGTCCTACGAGCAGTACTTC. Translation: CASSCQGIGSYEQYF. The complete variable domain, with remaining parts taken from reference TRBV11-3 and TRBJ2-7, reads EAGVVQSPRYKIIEKKQPVAFWCNPISGHNTLYWYLQNLGQGPELLIRYENEEAVDDSQLPKDRFSAERLKGVDSTLKIQPAELGDSAVYLCASSCQGIGSYEQYFGPGTRLTVT.

The chain carries TRBV5-6 and TRBJ1-2, with 9 nucleotides matching TRBD1. Looked up from germline, CDR1 is SGHDT and CDR2 is YYEEEE. The length of the CDR3 is 15 residues. V lost 4 bases and J lost 4; bases outside the gene matches: 8. CDR3 coding DNA: TGTGCCAGCAGCCCCTCGGGACAGGGCATCTATGGCTACACCTTC. As protein: CASSPSGQGIYGYTF.

This clone was detected once. J is TRBJ1-1 and V is TRBV25-1; the D is unclear. Germline CDR1 is MGHDK and CDR2 is SYGVNS. The CDR3 loop spans 13 amino acids. V dropped 4 bases and J dropped 5 bases, with 11 bases sitting between them. CDR3 region: CASSALQGTEAFF. In DNA, the CDR3 is TGTGCCAGCAGTGCGCTACAAGGGACTGAAGCTTTCTTT.

The chain uses TRBV28 and TRBJ1-2; unclear D gene. The CDR3 sequence is 15 residues long. Looked up from germline, CDR1 is MDHEN and CDR2 is SYDVKM. Trimming cost V 6 bases and J 4 bases, with 18 bases left between them. Written as DNA, the CDR3 is TGTGCCAGCAGACGACAAGGGATGGAGGGCTATGGCTACACCTTC. Translating gives CASRRQGMEGYGYTF.

The rearrangement joins TRBV5-4 to TRBJ1-4, with D maybe TRBD1 (5 bases). V was trimmed by 6 bases and J by 0 bases, leaving 9 bases between them. The CDR3 contains 14 residues. The germline V gene encodes CDR1 SGHNT and CDR2 YYREEE (reference sequence). This chain's CDR3 is CASTPGPTNEKLFF. Written as DNA, the CDR3 is TGTGCCAGCACCCCAGGGCCAACTAATGAAAAACTGTTTTTT.

The rearrangement joins TRBV5-1 to TRBJ2-7; TRBD1 aligns across 9 bases. V was pared by 4 bases and J by 7 bases, with 12 bases of the junction left unmatched. The length of the CDR3 is 15 residues. CDR1 is SGHRS and CDR2 is YFSETQ in the germline V gene. Written as DNA, the CDR3 is TGCGCCAGCAGCCTCGGTGGGACAGGGTTTGGGGAGCAGTACTTC. Encoded protein: CASSLGGTGFGEQYF.

This clone has only one observation. V and J are TRBV2 and TRBJ2-4; D uncertain. V lost 1 base to trimming and J lost 6 bases, with 10 bases between them. The germline gives CDR1 SNHLY, CDR2 FYNNEI. The CDR3 length is 14 residues. The CDR3 spells CASSEEVGLNIQYF. CDR3 DNA: TGTGCCAGCAGTGAAGAAGTTGGGCTAAACATTCAGTACTTC.

V usage is TRBV18 and J usage is TRBJ1-3; TRBD1 might be the D (5 bases). Germline V gene lookup returns CDR1 KGHSH and CDR2 LQKENI. Trimming left V 0 bases short and J 2 bases short, with 11 bases between. The CDR3 covers 16 residues. CDR3 bases: TGTGCCAGCTCACCACCGCCTGGGGGTCCTGGAAACACCATATATTTT. Translation: CASSPPPGGPGNTIYF.